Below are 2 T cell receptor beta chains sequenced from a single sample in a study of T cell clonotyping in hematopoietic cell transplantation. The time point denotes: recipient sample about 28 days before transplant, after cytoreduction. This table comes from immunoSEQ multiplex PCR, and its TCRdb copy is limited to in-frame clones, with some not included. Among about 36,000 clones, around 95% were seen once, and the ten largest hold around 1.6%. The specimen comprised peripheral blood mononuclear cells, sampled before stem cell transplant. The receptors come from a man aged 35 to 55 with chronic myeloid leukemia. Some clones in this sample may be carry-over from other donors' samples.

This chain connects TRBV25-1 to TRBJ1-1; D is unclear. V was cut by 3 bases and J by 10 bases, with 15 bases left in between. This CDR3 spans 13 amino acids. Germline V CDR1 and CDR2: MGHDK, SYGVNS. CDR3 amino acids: CASSDIRRKGAFF. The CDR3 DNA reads TGTGCCAGCAGTGATATAAGGAGGAAGGGAGCTTTCTTT.

The CDR3 protein is CASSLTGWNQPQHF. The CDR3 region has the DNA TGTGCCAGTAGCTTAACAGGGTGGAATCAGCCCCAGCATTTT. The rearrangement uses TRBV19 and TRBJ1-5; possibly TRBD1 for D (6 bases). Germline-derived CDR1 and CDR2 are LNHDA and SQIVND (reference sequence). The CDR3 contains 14 residues. Trimming pared 6 bases from V and 4 bases from J, leaving 13 bases between.